Listed here is a single T cell receptor beta chain. What it binds is not known. This specimen comes from a study of cytomegalovirus exposure and HLA in healthy donors. Study results and limitations: As a later analysis showed, a missense DCLRE1C variant was linked to trimming of TCR beta V- and J-genes. Cytomegalovirus-associated status was assigned to 150 or so TCR beta chains. Accurate HLA-A and HLA-B prediction from TCR beta sequences was reported for most subjects. Among the sequence variants, a highly shared cluster was likely an artifact of sequencing.

The PCR made use of 60 Vbeta and 13 Jbeta primers. Sequenced by immunoSEQ multiplex PCR; TCRdb stores in-frame clones only, minus some. The table has 150,000 or so clones, around 80% seen once; the top ten hold around 10%. Sequences were obtained from PBMCs. The clonotype originates from a man aged 18 to 29 in good health and CMV-seropositive.

The CDR3 sequence: CASSLDRGSGANVLTF. For the CDR3, the DNA is TGTGCCAGCAGCTTAGATCGAGGCTCTGGGGCCAACGTCCTGACTTTC. This sequence joins TRBV11-3 and TRBJ2-6; D is ambiguous. Trimming removed 0 bases at V and 0 bases at J, with 6 bases between. The CDR3 is made up of 16 amino acids. Germline assignment: CDR1 SGHNT and CDR2 YENEEA.